Presented here are 30 T cell receptor beta chains from one specimen sequenced in a study of T cell changes during pregnancy in multiple sclerosis. Sequencing used immunoSEQ multiplex PCR; TCRdb keeps in-frame clones, though not all of them. This table holds approximately 60,000 clones, about 91% found once. The sample here was peripheral blood, taken after pregnancy. These receptors came from a female donor in good health, enrolled as a control in a pregnancy study.

The J gene is TRBJ1-1, the V gene TRBV9, with 7 bases aligning to TRBD1. Trimming removed 3 bases from V and 0 bases from J; junction bases left unmatched: 5. Germline lookup yields CDR1 SGDLS and CDR2 YYNGEE. The CDR3 is made up of 15 amino acids. CDR3 protein: CASSAGQVMNTEAFF. The CDR3 DNA sequence: TGTGCCAGCAGCGCTGGACAGGTTATGAACACTGAAGCTTTCTTT.

V and J are TRBV6-6 and TRBJ1-2; 12 bases align to TRBD1. The CDR3 is 14 residues long. Germline values: CDR1 MNHNY, CDR2 SVGAGI (reference sequence). V lost 0 bases, J lost 7 bases, and 0 bases stayed unmatched. The CDR3 reads CASSYSGQGAGYTF. For the CDR3, the DNA is TGTGCCAGCAGTTACTCGGGACAGGGGGCTGGCTACACCTTC.

CDR3: CASSLSPRDRLTNYGYTF. CDR3 nucleotide sequence: TGTGCCAGCAGCCTTTCACCCCGGGACAGGTTGACTAACTATGGCTACACCTTC. The chain recombines TRBV7-8 with TRBJ1-2; 8 nucleotides agree with TRBD1. The CDR3 extends over 18 amino acids. CDR1 and CDR2 (germline): SGHVS, FQNEAQ. The V and J ends lost 5 bases and 0 bases, in that order; junction bases with no gene match: 14.

The CDR3: CASANPWTGKDTQYF. The CDR3 DNA follows: TGTGCCAGCGCCAACCCCTGGACAGGCAAAGATACGCAGTATTTT. The rearrangement links TRBV5-4 to TRBJ2-3; 7 nucleotides match TRBD1. Per germline, CDR1 SGHNT and CDR2 YYREEE (reference sequence). The CDR3 spans 15 residues. With 7 bases clipped from V and 5 bases from J, the junction kept 13 bases outside the gene matches.

The chain is built from TRBV10-3 and TRBJ2-5; TRBD1 agrees at 12 bases. From germline, CDR1 is ENHRY and CDR2 SYGVKD. V lost 5 bases and J lost 5; bases outside the gene matches: 6. The CDR3 spans 15 residues. In nucleotides, the CDR3 is TGTGCCATCAGTCCGGGACAGGGGGCGGAGGAGACCCAGTACTTC. Translation: CAISPGQGAEETQYF.

CDR3: CASRETGMNTEAFF. The CDR3 DNA is TGTGCCAGCAGAGAGACAGGGATGAACACTGAAGCTTTCTTT. This chain uses TRBV6-6 with TRBJ1-1; 7 bases are a match to TRBD1. Germline assignment: CDR1 MNHNY and CDR2 SVGAGI (reference sequence). This CDR3 has 14 amino acids. V gave up 6 bases and J gave up 0 bases; unmatched junction bases: 4.

The chain joins TRBV4-3 to TRBJ2-7; D is possibly TRBD2 (5 bases). The CDR3 totals 16 residues. CDR1 and CDR2 (germline): LGHNA, YSLEER. With 3 bases removed from V and 2 bases from J, the gap between germline ends came to 17 bases. CDR3 nucleotides: TGCGCCAGCAGCCAGTTCCCGGGGTTTCCTCCCTACGAGCAGTACTTC. This gives the protein CASSQFPGFPPYEQYF.

In this sample, this clone turned up once. The gene calls are TRBV4-3 and TRBJ2-3; possibly TRBD2 for D (6 bases). V lost 1 base and J 6 bases, leaving 17 bases between the germline ends. The CDR3 spans 16 residues. Germline CDR1 reads LGHNA; CDR2 reads YSLEER. The DNA for the CDR3 is TGCGCCAGCAGCCAAGGAGGGCGGGGAGGTCCGGATACGCAGTATTTT. Amino acid sequence: CASSQGGRGGPDTQYF.

This clone was picked up one time. This chain uses TRBV7-2 with TRBJ2-7; 9 bases line up with TRBD2. J gave up 7 bases and V 4 bases, and 11 bases lay outside the gene matches. This CDR3 comprises 15 residues. Looked up from germline, CDR1 is SGHTA and CDR2 is FQGNSA. The CDR3 region has the DNA TGTGCCAGCAGCTCTCTAGCGGGATCTTTAGGGGAGCAGTACTTC. Residues: CASSSLAGSLGEQYF. The full variable domain, completed using reference TRBV7-2 and TRBJ2-7, is GAGVSQSPSNKVTEKGKDVELRCDPISGHTALYWYRQSLGQGLEFLIYFQGNSAPDKSGLPSDRFSAERTGGSVSTLTIQRTQQEDSAVYLCASSSLAGSLGEQYFGPGTRLTVT.

The chain couples TRBV15 to TRBJ2-3; 7 bases are shared with TRBD2. The germline V gene encodes CDR1 LNHNV and CDR2 YYDKDF (reference sequence). The ends lost 6 bases at V and 3 bases at J; junction bases unmatched: 6. CDR3 length: 14 residues. The CDR3 bases are TGTGCCACCAGTCAGGCGGGAGCTACAGATACGCAGTATTTT. Amino acid sequence: CATSQAGATDTQYF.

The chain links TRBV7-8 to TRBJ1-5, with 7 bases identical to TRBD1. With 5 bases clipped from V and 2 bases from J, the junction kept 3 bases outside the gene matches. Germline V gene data show CDR1 as SGHVS and CDR2 as FQNEAQ. The CDR3 is 14 amino acids. CDR3 nucleotides: TGTGCCAGCAGCCCTGGACAGGGCAATCAGCCCCAGCATTTT. Translation: CASSPGQGNQPQHF.

The chain links TRBV6-6 to TRBJ1-5; D is unresolved. The ends were cut back, 5 bases at V and 6 bases at J, with 14 bases in the middle. Germline V gene sequence: CDR1 MNHNY, CDR2 SVGAGI (reference sequence). The CDR3 totals 14 residues. For the CDR3, the DNA is TGTGCCAGCAGTCAGACGGGATGGGGTCAGCCCCAGCATTTT. Amino acid sequence: CASSQTGWGQPQHF.

V gene TRBV2 combines with J gene TRBJ2-3, with 12 positions matching TRBD2. V gave up 7 bases and J gave up 6 bases; unmatched junction bases: 11. The CDR3 sequence is 16 residues long. Germline lookup yields CDR1 SNHLY and CDR2 FYNNEI. In DNA form, the CDR3 reads TGTGCCAGCACCCAACTAGCGGGGGGTCCCGAGGATACGCAGTATTTT. Translated: CASTQLAGGPEDTQYF.

The chain couples TRBV7-3 to TRBJ2-5, with D possibly TRBD2 on 6 matching bases. In germline, CDR1 is SGHTA, CDR2 FQGTGA. The CDR3 runs 14 residues. Trimming cost V 4 bases and J 2 bases, with 11 bases left between them. The CDR3 protein is CASSWGGRQETQYF. CDR3 DNA: TGTGCCAGCAGCTGGGGAGGCAGGCAAGAGACCCAGTACTTC.

This chain links TRBV28 with TRBJ1-5, with 7 bases fitting TRBD1. The CDR3 length is 17 residues. The germline V gene has CDR1 MDHEN and CDR2 SYDVKM. Trimming at V came to 6 bases and at J to 0 bases, leaving 11 bases not matched to a gene. This chain's CDR3 is CASRGIGTDYSNQPQHF. Written as DNA, the CDR3 is TGTGCCAGCAGGGGTATTGGGACAGATTATAGCAATCAGCCCCAGCATTTT.

This sequence joins TRBV4-3 and TRBJ2-2; 7 bases are a match to TRBD2. The CDR3 totals 16 residues. Trimming cost V 0 bases and J 5 bases; bases outside gene matches: 6. The germline V gene has CDR1 LGHNA and CDR2 YSLEER. CDR3 nucleotide sequence: TGCGCCAGCAGCCAAGATCTGGGAGGGAGGACCGGGGAGCTGTTTTTT. It is translated as CASSQDLGGRTGELFF.

The chain has TRBV29-1 and TRBJ1-1, with a possible D match to TRBD1 (6 bases). The CDR3 has 13 amino acids. Germline CDR1 and CDR2: SQVTM and ANQGSEA. V was pared by 1 base and J by 1 base, with 7 bases between. The CDR3 DNA sequence: TGCAGCGTTGAAGTCAGGGGGAACACTGAAGCTTTCTTT. Translation: CSVEVRGNTEAFF.

The chain joins TRBV5-5 to TRBJ2-3; 10 bases map to TRBD2. V lost 1 base and J lost 4; bases outside the gene matches: 6. The CDR3 totals 16 residues. Germline lookup yields CDR1 SGHKS and CDR2 YYEKEE (reference sequence). This CDR3 reads CASSLNLAGAADTQYF. In nucleotides, the CDR3 is TGTGCCAGCAGCTTGAATCTAGCGGGGGCAGCAGATACGCAGTATTTT.

J is TRBJ2-3 and V is TRBV6-4; 10 nucleotides agree with TRBD1. Germline V gene data show CDR1 as MRHNA and CDR2 as SNTAGT. The CDR3 is 15 residues long. J was trimmed by 3 bases and V by 4 bases; bases with no gene match: 4. CDR3 in DNA: TGTGCCAGCAGTGCAGGGACAGGGGAAACAGATACGCAGTATTTT. Translated, it gives CASSAGTGETDTQYF.

As to this clone: An end of the junction differs from the germline gene, which may be a read error. The rearrangement links TRBV7-7 to TRBJ2-5; 9 bases map to TRBD2. From germline, CDR1 is SSHAT and CDR2 FNYEAQ (reference sequence). The CDR3 spans 13 residues. The CDR3 region is CASSSSGGETQYF. CDR3 DNA: TGTGCTAGCAGCTCGAGCGGGGGGGAGACCCAGTACTTC. Supplemented by reference TRBV7-7 and TRBJ2-5, the full variable domain reads GAGVSQSPRYKVTKRGQDVTLRCDPISSHATLYWYQQALGQGPEFLTYFNYEAQPDKSGLPSDRFSAERPEGSISTLTIQRTEQRDSAMYRCASSSSGGETQYFGPGTRLLVL.

This clone was detected only a few times. The chain uses TRBV4-2 and TRBJ1-6; D might be TRBD1 (5 bases). The V gene lost 1 base and the J gene lost 0 bases, with 10 bases spanning the gap. Germline-derived CDR1 and CDR2 are LGHNA and YNFKEQ. The CDR3 is 17 amino acids. The CDR3 loop is CASSQVGGSSYNSPLHF. The CDR3 DNA sequence: TGTGCCAGCAGCCAAGTTGGGGGGAGCTCCTATAATTCACCCCTCCACTTT.

V and J are TRBV15 and TRBJ1-2, with a tentative D call TRBD1 (5 bases). The CDR3 spans 14 residues. Germline CDR1 and CDR2: LNHNV and YYDKDF (reference sequence). Trimming took off 1 base at V and 4 bases at J, with 10 bases between the two ends. The CDR3 region has the DNA TGTGCCACCAGCAGAGTTAAAGGGGCCTATGGCTACACCTTC. Translated: CATSRVKGAYGYTF.

The rearrangement links TRBV7-2 to TRBJ2-1; 9 bases agree with TRBD1. The CDR3 totals 15 residues. The ends lost 1 base at V and 10 bases at J; junction bases unmatched: 8. The germline V gene has CDR1 SGHTA and CDR2 FQGNSA. This chain's CDR3 is CASSLVAGQGSEQFF. The CDR3 region has the DNA TGTGCCAGCAGCTTAGTCGCGGGACAGGGATCGGAGCAGTTCTTC.

The V call is TRBV27, the J call TRBJ1-4, with D perhaps TRBD1 (6 bases). The V gene's germline CDR1 is MNHEY and CDR2 SMNVEV (reference sequence). Trimming removed 10 bases from V and 0 bases from J, with 18 bases in between. The CDR3 covers 16 residues. The CDR3 sequence is CATFAGQTATNEKLFF. In DNA, the CDR3 is TGTGCCACCTTCGCTGGACAGACCGCAACTAATGAAAAACTGTTTTTT.

V gene TRBV19 combines with J gene TRBJ2-5, with 10 bases lining up with TRBD1. The germline V gene encodes CDR1 LNHDA and CDR2 SQIVND (reference sequence). The CDR3 sequence is 14 residues long. V lost 9 bases, J lost 5 bases, and 9 bases stayed unmatched. CDR3 residues: CASTGTGEGETQYF. The CDR3 DNA reads as TGTGCCAGCACGGGGACAGGGGAAGGCGAGACCCAGTACTTC.

The chain links TRBV6-5 to TRBJ1-4; 8 positions match TRBD1. The junction had 2 bases not matched to a gene; V was cut back by 2 bases and J by 6 bases. Germline-derived CDR1 and CDR2 are MNHEY and SVGAGI. The length of the CDR3 is 14 residues. CDR3 bases: TGTGCCAGCAGTTACGAGACAGGGGATGAAAAACTGTTTTTT. Protein: CASSYETGDEKLFF.

This chain connects TRBV9 to TRBJ2-7; TRBD1 matches at 7 bases. CDR3 size: 15 residues. Germline V gene sequence: CDR1 SGDLS, CDR2 YYNGEE. Trimming cost V 4 bases and J 5 bases; bases outside gene matches: 12. CDR3 DNA sequence: TGTGCCAGCAGCTTAGGAGGAAGGGGGCAAGACGAGCAGTACTTC. Its translation: CASSLGGRGQDEQYF. The variable domain in full, completed from reference TRBV9 and TRBJ2-7, reads DSGVTQTPKHLITATGQRVTLRCSPRSGDLSVYWYQQSLDQGLQFLIQYYNGEERAKGNILERFSAQQFPDLHSELNLSSLELGDSALYFCASSLGGRGQDEQYFGPGTRLTVT.

The chain combines TRBV18 with TRBJ1-1; 9 bases align to TRBD1. CDR3 length equals 14 residues. V trimming: 3 bases; J trimming: 5 bases; junction bases outside the gene matches: 4. CDR1 is KGHSH, CDR2 LQKENI, per germline. CDR3 nucleotides: TGTGCCAGCTCACCTCGGACAGGGGAGACTGAAGCTTTCTTT. As protein: CASSPRTGETEAFF.

CDR3 coding DNA: TGTGCTAGTGGTTTGAATCCTGGACTCCAAGAGACCCAGTACTTC. Translated: CASGLNPGLQETQYF. This sequence joins TRBV12-5 and TRBJ2-5; TRBD2 might be the D (5 bases). Trimming shortened V by 2 bases and J by 1 base, and 11 bases separated the two germline ends. Germline CDR1 is LGHNT and CDR2 is FRNRAP. This CDR3 comprises 15 residues.

The chain links TRBV5-1 to TRBJ2-1; 12 bases fit TRBD1. Per the germline V gene, CDR1 is SGHRS and CDR2 is YFSETQ. CDR3 length equals 18 residues. V was clipped by 0 bases and J by 8 bases; unmatched bases: 12. This CDR3 reads CASSLGKFGTGGSDEQFF. The CDR3 nucleotides are TGCGCCAGCAGCTTGGGTAAATTCGGGACAGGGGGCTCGGATGAGCAGTTCTTC.